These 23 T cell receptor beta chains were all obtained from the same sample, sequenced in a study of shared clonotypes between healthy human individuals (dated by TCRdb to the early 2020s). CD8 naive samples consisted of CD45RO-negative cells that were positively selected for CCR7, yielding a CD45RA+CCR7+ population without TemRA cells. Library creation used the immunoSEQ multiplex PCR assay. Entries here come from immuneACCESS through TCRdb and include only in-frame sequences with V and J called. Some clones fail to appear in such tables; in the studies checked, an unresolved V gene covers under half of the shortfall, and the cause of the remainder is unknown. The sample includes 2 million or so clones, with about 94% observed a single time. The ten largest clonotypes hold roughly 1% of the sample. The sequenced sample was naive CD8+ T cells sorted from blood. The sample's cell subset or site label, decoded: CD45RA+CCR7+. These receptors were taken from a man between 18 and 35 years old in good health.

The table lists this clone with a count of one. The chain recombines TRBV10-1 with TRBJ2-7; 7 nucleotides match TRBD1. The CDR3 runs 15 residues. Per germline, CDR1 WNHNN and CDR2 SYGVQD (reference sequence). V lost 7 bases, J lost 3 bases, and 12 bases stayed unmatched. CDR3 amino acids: CASTYRGPYYYEQYF. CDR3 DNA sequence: TGCGCCAGCACCTACAGGGGCCCCTACTACTACGAGCAGTACTTC.

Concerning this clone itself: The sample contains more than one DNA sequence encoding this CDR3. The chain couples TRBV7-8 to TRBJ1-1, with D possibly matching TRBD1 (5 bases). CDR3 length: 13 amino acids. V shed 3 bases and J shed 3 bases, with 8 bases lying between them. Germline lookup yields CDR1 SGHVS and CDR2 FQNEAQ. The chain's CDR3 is CASSLGVYTEAFF. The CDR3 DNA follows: TGTGCCAGCAGCTTGGGGGTGTACACTGAAGCTTTCTTT.

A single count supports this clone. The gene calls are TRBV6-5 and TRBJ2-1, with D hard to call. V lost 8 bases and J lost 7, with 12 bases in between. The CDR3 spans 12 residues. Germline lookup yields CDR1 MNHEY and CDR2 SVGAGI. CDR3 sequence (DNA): TGTGCCAGCTCTAATTATGGGAATGAGCAGTTCTTC. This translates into CASSNYGNEQFF.

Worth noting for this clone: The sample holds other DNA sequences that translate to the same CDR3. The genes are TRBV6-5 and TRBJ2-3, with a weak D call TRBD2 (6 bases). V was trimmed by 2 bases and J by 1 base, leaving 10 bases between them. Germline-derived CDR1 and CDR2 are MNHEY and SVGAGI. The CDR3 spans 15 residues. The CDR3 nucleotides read TGTGCCAGCAGTTACGGGGGACTGGGCACAGATACGCAGTATTTT. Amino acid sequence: CASSYGGLGTDTQYF.

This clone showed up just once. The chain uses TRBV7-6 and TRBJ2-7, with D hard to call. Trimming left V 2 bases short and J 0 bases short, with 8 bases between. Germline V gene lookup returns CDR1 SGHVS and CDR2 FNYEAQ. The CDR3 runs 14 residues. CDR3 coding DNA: TGTGCCAGCAGCTTAAGTTCTAGCTCCTACGAGCAGTACTTC. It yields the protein CASSLSSSSYEQYF.

Here the CDR3 reads CASSFQGSPPYGYTF. The CDR3 nucleotides are TGTGCCAGCAGCTTTCAGGGTAGTCCCCCCTATGGCTACACCTTC. The rearrangement joins TRBV5-8 to TRBJ1-2; a weak D match, TRBD1 (5 bases). CDR3 length: 15 amino acids. The V and J ends lost 2 bases and 4 bases respectively, with 15 bases between them. Germline V gives CDR1 SGHTS, CDR2 YDEGEE.

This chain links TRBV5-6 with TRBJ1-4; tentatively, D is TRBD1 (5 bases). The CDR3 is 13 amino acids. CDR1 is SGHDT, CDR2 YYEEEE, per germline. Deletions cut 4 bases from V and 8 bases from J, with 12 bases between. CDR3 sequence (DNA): TGTGCCAGCAGCCCCGGGGGGAGCGAAAAACTGTTTTTT. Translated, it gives CASSPGGSEKLFF.

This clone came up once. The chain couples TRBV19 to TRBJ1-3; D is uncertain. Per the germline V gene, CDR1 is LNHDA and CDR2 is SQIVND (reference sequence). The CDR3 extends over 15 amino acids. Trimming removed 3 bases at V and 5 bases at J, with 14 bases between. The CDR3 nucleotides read TGTGCCAGTAGTATGGTCCCGGCGAACAGAAACACCATATATTTT. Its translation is CASSMVPANRNTIYF. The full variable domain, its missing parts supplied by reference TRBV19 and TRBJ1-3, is DGGITQSPKYLFRKEGQNVTLSCEQNLNHDAMYWYRQDPGQGLRLIYYSQIVNDFQKGDIAEGYSVSREKKESFPLTVTSAQKNPTAFYLCASSMVPANRNTIYFGEGSWLTVV.

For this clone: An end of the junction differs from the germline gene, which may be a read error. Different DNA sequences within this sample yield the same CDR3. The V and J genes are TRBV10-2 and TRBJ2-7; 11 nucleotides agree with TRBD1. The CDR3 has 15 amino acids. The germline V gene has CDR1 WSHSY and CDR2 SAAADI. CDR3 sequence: CASSELGQGAYEQYF. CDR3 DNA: TGCGCCAGCAGCGAGTTGGGACAGGGGGCCTACGAGCAGTACTTC.

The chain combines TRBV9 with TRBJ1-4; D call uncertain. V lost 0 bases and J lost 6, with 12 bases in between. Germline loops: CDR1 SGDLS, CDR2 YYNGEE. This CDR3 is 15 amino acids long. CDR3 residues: CASSVGQNGDEKLFF. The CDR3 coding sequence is TGTGCCAGCAGCGTAGGGCAGAACGGGGATGAAAAACTGTTTTTT.

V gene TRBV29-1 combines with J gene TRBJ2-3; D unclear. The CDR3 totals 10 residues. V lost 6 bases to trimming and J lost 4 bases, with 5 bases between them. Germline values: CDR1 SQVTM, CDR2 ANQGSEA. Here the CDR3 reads CSVTSDTQYF. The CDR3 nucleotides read TGCAGCGTAACATCAGATACGCAGTATTTT.

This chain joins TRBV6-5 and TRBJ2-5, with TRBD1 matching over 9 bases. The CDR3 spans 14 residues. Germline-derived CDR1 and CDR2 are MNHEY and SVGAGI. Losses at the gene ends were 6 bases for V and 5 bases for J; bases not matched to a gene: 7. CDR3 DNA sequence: TGTGCCAGCAGACCTTACAGGGGGCTTGAGACCCAGTACTTC. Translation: CASRPYRGLETQYF.

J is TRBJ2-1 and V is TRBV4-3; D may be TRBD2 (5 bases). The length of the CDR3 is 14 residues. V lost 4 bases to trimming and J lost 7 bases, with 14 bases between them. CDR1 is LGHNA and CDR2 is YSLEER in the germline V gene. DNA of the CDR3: TGCGCCAGCAGCCGGGCTAGCTGGGTGAATGAGCAGTTCTTC. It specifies CASSRASWVNEQFF.

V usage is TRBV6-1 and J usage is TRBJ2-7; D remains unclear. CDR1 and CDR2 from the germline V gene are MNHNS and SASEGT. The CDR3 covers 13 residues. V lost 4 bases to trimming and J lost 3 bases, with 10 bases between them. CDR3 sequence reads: CASSGPNLYEQYF. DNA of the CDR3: TGTGCCAGCAGTGGTCCCAACCTCTACGAGCAGTACTTC.

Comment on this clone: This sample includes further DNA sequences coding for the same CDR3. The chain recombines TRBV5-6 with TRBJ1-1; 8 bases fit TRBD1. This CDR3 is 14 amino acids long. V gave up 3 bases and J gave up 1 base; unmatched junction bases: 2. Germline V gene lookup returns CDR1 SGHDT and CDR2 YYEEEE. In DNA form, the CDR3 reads TGTGCCAGCAGCTCACAGGGGGGGAACACTGAAGCTTTCTTT. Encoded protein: CASSSQGGNTEAFF. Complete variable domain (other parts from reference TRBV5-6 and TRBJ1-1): DAGVTQSPTHLIKTRGQQVTLRCSPKSGHDTVSWYQQALGQGPQFIFQYYEEEERQRGNFPDRFSGHQFPNYSSELNVNALLLGDSALYLCASSSQGGNTEAFFGQGTRLTVV.

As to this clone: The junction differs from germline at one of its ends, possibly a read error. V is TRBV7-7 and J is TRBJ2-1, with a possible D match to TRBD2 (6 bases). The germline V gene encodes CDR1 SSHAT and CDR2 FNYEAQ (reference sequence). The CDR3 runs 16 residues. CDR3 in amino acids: CASSLAAGVGVNEQFF. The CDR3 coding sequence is TGTGCTAGCAGCTTAGCGGCCGGAGTTGGAGTCAATGAGCAGTTCTTC.

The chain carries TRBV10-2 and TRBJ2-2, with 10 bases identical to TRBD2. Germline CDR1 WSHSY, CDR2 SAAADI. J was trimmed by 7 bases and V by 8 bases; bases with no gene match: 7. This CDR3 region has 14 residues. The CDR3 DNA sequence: TGCGCCAGCTCACCCCTAGCGGGAGTCGGGGAGCTGTTTTTT. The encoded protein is CASSPLAGVGELFF.

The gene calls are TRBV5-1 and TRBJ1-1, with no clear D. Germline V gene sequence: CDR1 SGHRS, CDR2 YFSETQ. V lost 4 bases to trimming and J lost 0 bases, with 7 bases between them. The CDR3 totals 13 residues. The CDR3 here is CASSPSVNTEAFF. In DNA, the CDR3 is TGCGCCAGCAGCCCATCGGTGAACACTGAAGCTTTCTTT.

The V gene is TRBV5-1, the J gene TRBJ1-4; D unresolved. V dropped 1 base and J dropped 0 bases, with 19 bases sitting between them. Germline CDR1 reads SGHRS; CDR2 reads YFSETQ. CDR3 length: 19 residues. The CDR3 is CASSLRGAALDTTNEKLFF. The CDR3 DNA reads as TGCGCCAGCAGCTTGCGAGGCGCCGCACTCGACACAACTAATGAAAAACTGTTTTTT.

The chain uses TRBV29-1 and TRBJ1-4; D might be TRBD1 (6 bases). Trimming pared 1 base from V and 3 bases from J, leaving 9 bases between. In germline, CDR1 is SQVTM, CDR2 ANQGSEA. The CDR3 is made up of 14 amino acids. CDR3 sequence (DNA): TGCAGCGTTGAAGGGGGGGCCTCTAATGAAAAACTGTTTTTT. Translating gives CSVEGGASNEKLFF.

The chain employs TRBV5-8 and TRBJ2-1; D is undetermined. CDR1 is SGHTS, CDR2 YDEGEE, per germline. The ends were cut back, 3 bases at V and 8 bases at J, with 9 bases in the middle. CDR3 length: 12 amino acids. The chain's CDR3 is CASSSHLDEQFF. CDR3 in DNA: TGTGCCAGCAGCTCCCACCTGGATGAGCAGTTCTTC.

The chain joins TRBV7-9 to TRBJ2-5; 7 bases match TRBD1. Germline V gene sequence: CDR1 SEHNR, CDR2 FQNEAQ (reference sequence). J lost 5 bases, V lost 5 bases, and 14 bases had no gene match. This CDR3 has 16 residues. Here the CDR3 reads CASSPVLTGDGETQYF. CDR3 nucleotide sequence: TGTGCCAGCAGCCCAGTCCTTACAGGGGACGGGGAGACCCAGTACTTC.

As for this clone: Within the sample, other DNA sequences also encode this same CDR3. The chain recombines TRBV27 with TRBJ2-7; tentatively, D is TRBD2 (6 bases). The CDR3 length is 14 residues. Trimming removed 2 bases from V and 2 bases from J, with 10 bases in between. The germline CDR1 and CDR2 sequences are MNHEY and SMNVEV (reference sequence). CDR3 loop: CASSLAGGAYEQYF. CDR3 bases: TGTGCCAGCAGTTTAGCAGGCGGGGCCTACGAGCAGTACTTC.